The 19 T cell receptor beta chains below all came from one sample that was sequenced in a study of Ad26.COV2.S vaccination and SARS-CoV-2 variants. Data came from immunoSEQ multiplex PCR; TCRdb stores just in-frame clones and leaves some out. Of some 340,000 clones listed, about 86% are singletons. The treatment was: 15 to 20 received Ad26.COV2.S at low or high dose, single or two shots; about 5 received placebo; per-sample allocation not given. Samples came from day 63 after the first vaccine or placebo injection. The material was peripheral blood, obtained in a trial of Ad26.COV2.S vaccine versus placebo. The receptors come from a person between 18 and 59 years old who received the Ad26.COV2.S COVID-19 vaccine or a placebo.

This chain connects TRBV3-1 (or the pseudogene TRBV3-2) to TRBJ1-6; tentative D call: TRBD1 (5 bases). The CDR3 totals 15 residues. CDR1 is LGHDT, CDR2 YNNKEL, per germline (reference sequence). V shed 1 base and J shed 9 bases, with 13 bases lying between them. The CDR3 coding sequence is TGTGCCAGCAGCCAAGCGGCAGGGAAGAGTTCACCCCTCCACTTT. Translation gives CASSQAAGKSSPLHF.

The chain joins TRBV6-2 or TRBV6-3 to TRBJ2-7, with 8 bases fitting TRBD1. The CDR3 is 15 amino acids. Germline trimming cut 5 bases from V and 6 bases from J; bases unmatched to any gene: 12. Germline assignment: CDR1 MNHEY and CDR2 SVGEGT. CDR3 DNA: TGTGCCAGCAGTCCCCAAGGACAGGGTTCCCCCGAGCAGTACTTC. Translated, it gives CASSPQGQGSPEQYF.

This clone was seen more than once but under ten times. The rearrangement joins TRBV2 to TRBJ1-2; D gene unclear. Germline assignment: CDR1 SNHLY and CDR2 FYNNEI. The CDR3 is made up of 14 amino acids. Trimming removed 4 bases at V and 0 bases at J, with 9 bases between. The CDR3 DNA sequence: TGTGCCAGCAGTGGTGTTTGGGCTAACTATGGCTACACCTTC. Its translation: CASSGVWANYGYTF.

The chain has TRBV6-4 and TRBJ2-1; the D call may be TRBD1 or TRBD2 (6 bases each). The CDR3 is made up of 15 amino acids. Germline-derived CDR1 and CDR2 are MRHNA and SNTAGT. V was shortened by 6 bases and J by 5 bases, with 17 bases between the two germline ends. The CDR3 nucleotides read TGTGCCAGCAGCCGACGGGGGCTAGCCGACAATGAGCAGTTCTTC. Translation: CASSRRGLADNEQFF.

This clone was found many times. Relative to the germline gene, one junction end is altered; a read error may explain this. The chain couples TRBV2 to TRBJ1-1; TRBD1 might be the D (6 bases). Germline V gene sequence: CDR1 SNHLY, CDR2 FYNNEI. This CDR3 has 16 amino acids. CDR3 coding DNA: TGTGCCAGCAGTAAAGCCCGGACAGCGAACAAAGTGGAAGCTTTCTTT. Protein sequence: CASSKARTANKVEAFF.

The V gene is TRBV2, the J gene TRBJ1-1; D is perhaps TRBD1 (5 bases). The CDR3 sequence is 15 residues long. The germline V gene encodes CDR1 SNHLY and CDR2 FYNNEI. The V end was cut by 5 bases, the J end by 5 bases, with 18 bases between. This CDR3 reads CASSRALGGGTEAFF. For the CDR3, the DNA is TGTGCCAGCAGTCGGGCCCTCGGGGGGGGTACTGAAGCTTTCTTT.

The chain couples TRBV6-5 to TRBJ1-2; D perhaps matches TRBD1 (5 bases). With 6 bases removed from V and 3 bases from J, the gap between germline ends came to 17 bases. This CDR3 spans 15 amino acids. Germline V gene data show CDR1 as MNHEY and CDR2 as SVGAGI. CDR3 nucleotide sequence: TGTGCCAGCAGGGCCCAGGGCCCCGGCGACTATGGCTACACCTTC. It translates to CASRAQGPGDYGYTF.

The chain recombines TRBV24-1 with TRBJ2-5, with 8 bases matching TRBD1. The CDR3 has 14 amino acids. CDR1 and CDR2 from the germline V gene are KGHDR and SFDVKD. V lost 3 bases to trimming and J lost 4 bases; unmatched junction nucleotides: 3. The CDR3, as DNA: TGTGCCACCAGTGATGGACAGGGTAGAGAGACCCAGTACTTC. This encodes CATSDGQGRETQYF.

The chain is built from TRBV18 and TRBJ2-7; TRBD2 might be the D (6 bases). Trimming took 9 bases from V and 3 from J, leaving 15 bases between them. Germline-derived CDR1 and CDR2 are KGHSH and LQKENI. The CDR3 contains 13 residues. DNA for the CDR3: TGTGCCAGGTTCGGGGAGGTGCGCTACGAGCAGTACTTC. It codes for CARFGEVRYEQYF.

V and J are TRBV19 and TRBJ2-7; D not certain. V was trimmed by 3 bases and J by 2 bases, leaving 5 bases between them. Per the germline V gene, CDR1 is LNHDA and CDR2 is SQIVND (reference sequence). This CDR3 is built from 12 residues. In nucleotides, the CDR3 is TGTGCCAGTAGTATGGAACCCTACGAGCAGTACTTC. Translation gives CASSMEPYEQYF. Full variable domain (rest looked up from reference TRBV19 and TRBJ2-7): DGGITQSPKYLFRKEGQNVTLSCEQNLNHDAMYWYRQDPGQGLRLIYYSQIVNDFQKGDIAEGYSVSREKKESFPLTVTSAQKNPTAFYLCASSMEPYEQYFGPGTRLTVT.

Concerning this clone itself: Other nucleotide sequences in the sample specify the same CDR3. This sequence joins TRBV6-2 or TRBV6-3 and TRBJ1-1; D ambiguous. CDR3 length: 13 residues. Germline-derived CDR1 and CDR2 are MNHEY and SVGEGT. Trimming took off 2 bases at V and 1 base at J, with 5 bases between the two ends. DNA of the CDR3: TGTGCCAGCAGTTACGAACCGAACACTGAAGCTTTCTTT. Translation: CASSYEPNTEAFF.

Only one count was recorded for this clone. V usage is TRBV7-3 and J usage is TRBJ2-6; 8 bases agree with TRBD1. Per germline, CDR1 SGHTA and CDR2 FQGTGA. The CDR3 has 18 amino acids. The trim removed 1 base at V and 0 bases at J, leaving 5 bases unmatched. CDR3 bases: TGTGCCAGCAGCTTAAGGGGACAGGTGATCTCTGGGGCCAACGTCCTGACTTTC. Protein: CASSLRGQVISGANVLTF.

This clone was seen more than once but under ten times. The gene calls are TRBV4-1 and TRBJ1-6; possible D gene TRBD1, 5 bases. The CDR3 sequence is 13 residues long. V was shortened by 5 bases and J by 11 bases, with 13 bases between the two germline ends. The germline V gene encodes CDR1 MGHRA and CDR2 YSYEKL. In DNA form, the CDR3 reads TGCGCCAGCAGCAGGGAGGGGTACGCACCCCTCCACTTT. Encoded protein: CASSREGYAPLHF.

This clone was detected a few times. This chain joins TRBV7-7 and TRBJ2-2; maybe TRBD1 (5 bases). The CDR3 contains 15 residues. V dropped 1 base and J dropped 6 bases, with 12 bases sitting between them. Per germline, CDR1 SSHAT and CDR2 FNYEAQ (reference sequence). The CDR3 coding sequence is TGTGCCAGCAGCTTAGACCCCCGACAGCCCGGGGAGCTGTTTTTT. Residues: CASSLDPRQPGELFF.

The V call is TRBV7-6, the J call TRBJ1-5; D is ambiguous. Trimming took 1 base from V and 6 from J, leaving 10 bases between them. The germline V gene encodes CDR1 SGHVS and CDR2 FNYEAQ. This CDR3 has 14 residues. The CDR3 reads CASSLDEGIQPQHF. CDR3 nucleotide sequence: TGTGCCAGCAGCTTAGACGAAGGGATTCAGCCCCAGCATTTT.

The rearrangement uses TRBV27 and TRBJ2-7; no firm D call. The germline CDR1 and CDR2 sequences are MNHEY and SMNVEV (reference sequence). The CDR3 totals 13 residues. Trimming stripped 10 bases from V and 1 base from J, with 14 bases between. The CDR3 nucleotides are TGTGCCACCGGGCAGGCGACTTCCTACGAGCAGTACTTC. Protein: CATGQATSYEQYF.

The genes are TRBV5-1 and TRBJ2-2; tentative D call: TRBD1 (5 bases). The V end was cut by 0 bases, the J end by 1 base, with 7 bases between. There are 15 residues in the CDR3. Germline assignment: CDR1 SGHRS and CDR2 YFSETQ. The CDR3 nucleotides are TGCGCCAGCAGCTTGGTTAGGGGGAACACCGGGGAGCTGTTTTTT. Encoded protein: CASSLVRGNTGELFF.

This chain's CDR3 is CASNLAGSQETQYF. CDR3 nucleotide sequence: TGTGCCAGCAATCTAGCGGGGAGCCAAGAGACCCAGTACTTC. The chain couples TRBV6-6 to TRBJ2-5, with TRBD2 matching 9 bases. Trimming removed 7 bases from V and 1 base from J; junction bases left unmatched: 4. The CDR3 extends over 14 amino acids. Germline V gives CDR1 MNHNY, CDR2 SVGAGI (reference sequence).

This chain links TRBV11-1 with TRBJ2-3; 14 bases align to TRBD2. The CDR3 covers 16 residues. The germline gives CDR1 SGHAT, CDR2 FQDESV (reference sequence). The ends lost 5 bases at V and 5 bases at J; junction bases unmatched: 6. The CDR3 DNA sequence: TGTGCCAGCAGCCCCCGGACTAGCGGGGGGTTAGATACGCAGTATTTT. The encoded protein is CASSPRTSGGLDTQYF.